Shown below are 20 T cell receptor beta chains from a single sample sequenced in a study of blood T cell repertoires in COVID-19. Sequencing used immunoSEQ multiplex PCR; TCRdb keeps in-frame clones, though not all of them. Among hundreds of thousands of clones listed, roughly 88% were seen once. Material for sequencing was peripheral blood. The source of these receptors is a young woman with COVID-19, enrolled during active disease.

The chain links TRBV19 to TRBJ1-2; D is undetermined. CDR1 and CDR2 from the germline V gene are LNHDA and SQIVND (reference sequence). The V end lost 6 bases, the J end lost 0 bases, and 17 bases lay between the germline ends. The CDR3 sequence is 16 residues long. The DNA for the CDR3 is TGTGCCAGTAGCGATTTACAGATACCCTCTAACTATGGCTACACCTTC. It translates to CASSDLQIPSNYGYTF.

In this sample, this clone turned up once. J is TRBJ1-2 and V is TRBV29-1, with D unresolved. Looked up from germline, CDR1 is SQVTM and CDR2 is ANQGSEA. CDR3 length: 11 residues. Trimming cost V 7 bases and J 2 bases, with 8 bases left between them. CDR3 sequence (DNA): TGCAGCGCGGACTCCAACTATGGCTACACCTTC. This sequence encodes CSADSNYGYTF.

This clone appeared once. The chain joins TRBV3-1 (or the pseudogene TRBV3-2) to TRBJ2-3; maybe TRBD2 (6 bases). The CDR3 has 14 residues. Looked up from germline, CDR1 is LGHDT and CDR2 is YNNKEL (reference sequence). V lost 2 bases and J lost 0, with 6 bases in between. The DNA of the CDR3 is TGTGCCAGCAGCCAAAGCGGGAGCACAGATACGCAGTATTTT. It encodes CASSQSGSTDTQYF.

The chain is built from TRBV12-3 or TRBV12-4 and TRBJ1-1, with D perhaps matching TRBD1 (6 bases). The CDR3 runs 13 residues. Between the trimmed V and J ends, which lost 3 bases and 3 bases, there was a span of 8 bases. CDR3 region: CASSFKGDTEAFF. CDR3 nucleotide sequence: TGTGCCAGCAGTTTTAAGGGGGACACTGAAGCTTTCTTT.

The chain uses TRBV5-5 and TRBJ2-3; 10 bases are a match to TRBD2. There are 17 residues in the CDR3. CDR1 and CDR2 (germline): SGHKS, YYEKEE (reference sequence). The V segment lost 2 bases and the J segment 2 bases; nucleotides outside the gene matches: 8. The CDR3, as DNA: TGTGCCAGCAGCTTACGACTAGCGGGTAAAAACACAGATACGCAGTATTTT. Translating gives CASSLRLAGKNTDTQYF.

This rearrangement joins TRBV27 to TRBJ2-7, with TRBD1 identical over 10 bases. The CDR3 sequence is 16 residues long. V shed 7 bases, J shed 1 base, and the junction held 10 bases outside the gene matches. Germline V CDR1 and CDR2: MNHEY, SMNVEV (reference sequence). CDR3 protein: CASINSGTGASYEQYV. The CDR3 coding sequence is TGTGCCAGCATCAACTCCGGGACAGGGGCATCCTACGAGCAGTACGTC.

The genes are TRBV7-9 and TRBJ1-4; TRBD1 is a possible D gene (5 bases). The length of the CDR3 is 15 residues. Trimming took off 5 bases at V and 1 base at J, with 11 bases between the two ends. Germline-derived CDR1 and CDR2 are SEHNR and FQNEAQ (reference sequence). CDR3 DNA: TGTGCCAGCAGCCTCCCCGGGGGAACTAATGAAAAACTGTTTTTT. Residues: CASSLPGGTNEKLFF.

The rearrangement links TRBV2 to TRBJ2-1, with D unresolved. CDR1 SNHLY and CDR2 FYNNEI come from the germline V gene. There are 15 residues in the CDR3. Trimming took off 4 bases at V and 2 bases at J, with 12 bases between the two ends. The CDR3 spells CASSGRQTPYNEQFF. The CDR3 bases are TGTGCCAGCAGTGGGCGGCAGACTCCCTACAATGAGCAGTTCTTC.

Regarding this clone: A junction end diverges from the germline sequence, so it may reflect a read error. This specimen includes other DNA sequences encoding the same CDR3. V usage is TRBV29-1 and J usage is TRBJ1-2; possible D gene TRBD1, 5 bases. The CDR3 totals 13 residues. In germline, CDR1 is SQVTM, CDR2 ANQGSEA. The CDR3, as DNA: TGCAGCACCCTACAGGAATCTAATTATGGCTACACCTTC. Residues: CSTLQESNYGYTF.

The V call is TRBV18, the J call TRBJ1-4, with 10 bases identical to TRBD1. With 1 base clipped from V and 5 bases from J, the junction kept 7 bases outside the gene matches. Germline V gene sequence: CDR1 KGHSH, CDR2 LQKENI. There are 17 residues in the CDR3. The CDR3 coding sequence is TGTGCCAGCTCACCACTCCTGACAGGGGGCAACAATGAAAAACTGTTTTTT. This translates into CASSPLLTGGNNEKLFF.

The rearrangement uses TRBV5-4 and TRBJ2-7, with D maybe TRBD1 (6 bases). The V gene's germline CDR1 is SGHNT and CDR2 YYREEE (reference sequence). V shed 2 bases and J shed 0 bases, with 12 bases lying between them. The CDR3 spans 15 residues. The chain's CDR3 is CASSFSRGASYEQYF. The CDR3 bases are TGTGCCAGCAGCTTTTCCAGGGGCGCCTCCTACGAGCAGTACTTC. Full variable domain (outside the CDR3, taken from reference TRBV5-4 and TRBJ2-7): ETGVTQSPTHLIKTRGQQVTLRCSSQSGHNTVSWYQQALGQGPQFIFQYYREEENGRGNFPPRFSGLQFPNYSSELNVNALELDDSALYLCASSFSRGASYEQYFGPGTRLTVT.

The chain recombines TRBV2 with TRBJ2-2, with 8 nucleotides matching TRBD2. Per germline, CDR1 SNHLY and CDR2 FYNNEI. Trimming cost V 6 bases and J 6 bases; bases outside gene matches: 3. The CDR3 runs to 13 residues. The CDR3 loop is CASRREEAGELFF. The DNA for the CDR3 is TGTGCCAGCAGGCGGGAGGAGGCCGGGGAGCTGTTTTTT.

The CDR3 spells CATSESTNHRVEQFF. The CDR3 coding sequence is TGTGCCACCAGTGAGTCCACGAATCACAGGGTTGAGCAGTTCTTC. V is TRBV24-1 and J is TRBJ2-1; TRBD1 is a possible D gene (6 bases). Trimming cost V 4 bases and J 9 bases, with 18 bases left between them. Per germline, CDR1 KGHDR and CDR2 SFDVKD. The CDR3 length is 15 residues.

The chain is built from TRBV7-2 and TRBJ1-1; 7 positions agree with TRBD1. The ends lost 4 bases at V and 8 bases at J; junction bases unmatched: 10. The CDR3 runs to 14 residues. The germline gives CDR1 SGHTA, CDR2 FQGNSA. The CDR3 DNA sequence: TGTGCCAGCAGCTCAGACTTTGGGACAGACGAAGCTTTCTTT. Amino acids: CASSSDFGTDEAFF.

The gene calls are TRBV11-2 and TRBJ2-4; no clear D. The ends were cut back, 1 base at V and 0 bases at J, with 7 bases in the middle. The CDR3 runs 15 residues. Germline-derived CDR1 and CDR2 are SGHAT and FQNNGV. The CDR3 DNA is TGTGCCAGCAGCTTAGGCGACATAGCCAAAAACATTCAGTACTTC. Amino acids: CASSLGDIAKNIQYF.

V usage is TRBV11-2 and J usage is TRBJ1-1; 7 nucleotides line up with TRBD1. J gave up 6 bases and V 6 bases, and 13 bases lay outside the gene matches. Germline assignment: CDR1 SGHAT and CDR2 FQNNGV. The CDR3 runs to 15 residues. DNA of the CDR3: TGTGCCAGCAGTTTTAACCGGGACAGAGGCGCTGAAGCTTTCTTT. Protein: CASSFNRDRGAEAFF.

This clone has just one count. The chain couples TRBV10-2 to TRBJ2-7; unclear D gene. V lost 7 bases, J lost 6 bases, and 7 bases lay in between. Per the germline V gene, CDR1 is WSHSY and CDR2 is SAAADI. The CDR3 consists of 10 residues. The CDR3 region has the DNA TGCGCCAGCACGGTGCCCGAGCAGTACGTC. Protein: CASTVPEQYV.

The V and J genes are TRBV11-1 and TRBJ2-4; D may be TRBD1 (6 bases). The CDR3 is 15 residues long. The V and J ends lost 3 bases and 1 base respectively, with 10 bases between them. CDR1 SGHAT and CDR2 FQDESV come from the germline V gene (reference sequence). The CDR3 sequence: CASSFSGDAKNIQYF. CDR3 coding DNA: TGTGCCAGCAGCTTCTCAGGGGATGCCAAAAACATTCAGTACTTC.

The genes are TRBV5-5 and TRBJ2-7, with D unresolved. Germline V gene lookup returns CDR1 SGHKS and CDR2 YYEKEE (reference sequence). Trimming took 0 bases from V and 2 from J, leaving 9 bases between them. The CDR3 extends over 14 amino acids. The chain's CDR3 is CASSLATGPYEQYF. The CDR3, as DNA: TGTGCCAGCAGCTTGGCCACTGGGCCCTACGAGCAGTACTTC.

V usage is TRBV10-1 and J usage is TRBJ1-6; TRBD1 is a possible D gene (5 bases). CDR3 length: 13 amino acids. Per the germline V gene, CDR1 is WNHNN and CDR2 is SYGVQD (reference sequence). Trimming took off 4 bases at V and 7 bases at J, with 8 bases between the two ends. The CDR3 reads CASSGDFNSPLHF. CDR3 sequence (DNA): TGCGCCAGCAGTGGGGACTTCAATTCACCCCTCCACTTT.